The T cell receptor beta chain described here comes from a study of T-cell reconstitution after alpha-beta-depleted transplantation in children. The library targeted TCRbeta and was prepared with unique molecular identifiers. TCRdb re-derived calls from the PCR reads in MiXCR, one entry per CDR3 protein. The sample holds approximately 100,000 distinct CDR3 sequences, 12% seen once. This clonotype was seen at least ten times. J lost 3 bases, V lost 4 bases, and 3 bases had no gene match. This CDR3 has 14 residues. The germline V gene has CDR1 SGHNT and CDR2 YENEEA. This chain uses TRBV11-3 with TRBJ2-7; 10 nucleotides match TRBD1. The sequence derives from a human donor who donated a stem cell graft to a child with inherited bone marrow failure. The sequenced sample was PBMCs from the stem cell graft donor, obtained from the stem cell graft. This chain's CDR3 is CASSWGTGDYEQYF. CDR3 nucleotides: TGTGCCAGCAGCTGGGGGACAGGGGACTACGAGCAGTACTTC.